This T cell receptor beta chain was sequenced in a study of OX40 agonist ivuxolimab in advanced cancers. Overall study context: Two cutaneous melanoma patients and one hepatocellular carcinoma patient, three in all, had partial responses. General study findings and limits: Also showing low normalized T-cell clonal expansion were some of the nonresponders.

Assay used: immunoSEQ multiplex PCR; TCRdb lists only in-frame clones, some missing. The top ten clones hold around 1.8% of a sample with over 60,000 clones, around 93% of them seen once. The CDR3 extends over 14 amino acids. The ends were cut back, 4 bases at V and 6 bases at J, with 15 bases in the middle. CDR1 MNHNY and CDR2 SVGAGI come from the germline V gene (reference sequence). The sampling schedule covered blood at baseline, cycle 4 day 1, and cycle 7 day 1. As regards this clone: Its antigen remains unidentified.

The sequence was obtained from an adult with an advanced solid tumor such as melanoma, head and neck, liver or kidney cancer. The input for sequencing was CD4+ or CD8+ T cells sorted from blood, taken in a trial of the OX40 agonist ivuxolimab. V is TRBV6-6 and J is TRBJ1-2, with D perhaps TRBD1 (6 bases). In DNA form, the CDR3 reads TGTGCCAGCAGTTTAGCGGGGGCGCAGAATGGCTACACCTTC. Protein sequence: CASSLAGAQNGYTF.